These T cell receptor beta chains were read from a single sample in a study of early T cells in non-severe SARS-CoV-2 infection. MiXCR, applied by TCRdb to the 5' RACE reads, yields one record per CDR3 protein. The sample contains around 82,000 distinct CDR3 sequences, around 10% of which appear only once. The sequencing input was whole blood. The receptors were gathered from an adult who was a healthcare worker with PCR-confirmed SARS-CoV-2 infection or an uninfected control (not recorded which). The CDR3 runs from the conserved cysteine through the conserved F or W. D genes are given only for firm matches. Some rows have no size entry. The others give once, few or many, or a class for an expanded clone.

v_gene: TRBV13; j_gene: TRBJ1-1; abundance: many; d_gene: TRBD1; CDR3aa: CASSLRDRGTTFF; CDR3nt: TGTGCCAGCAGCCTCCGGGACAGGGGTACAACTTTCTTT
v_gene: TRBV3-1; j_gene: TRBJ2-7; abundance: few; d_gene: TRBD1; CDR3aa: CASSRPGQGLYEQYF; CDR3nt: TGTGCCAGCAGCCGTCCGGGACAGGGGCTATACGAGCAGTACTTC
v_gene: TRBV14; j_gene: TRBJ2-5; abundance: many; d_gene: NA; CDR3aa: CASSHGGFAETQYF; CDR3nt: TGTGCCAGCAGCCATGGCGGGTTCGCGGAGACCCAGTACTTC
v_gene: TRBV7-6; j_gene: TRBJ1-2; abundance: many; d_gene: TRBD1; CDR3aa: CASRPGQGEGYTF; CDR3nt: TGTGCCAGCAGACCGGGACAGGGAGAGGGCTACACCTTC
v_gene: TRBV21-1; j_gene: TRBJ1-5; abundance: many; d_gene: NA; CDR3aa: CASSKVSGPHQPQHF; CDR3nt: TGTGCCAGCAGCAAAGTGAGCGGTCCTCATCAGCCCCAGCATTTT
v_gene: TRBV15; j_gene: TRBJ2-7; abundance: NA; d_gene: NA; CDR3aa: CATSRDLWGYEQYF; CDR3nt: TGTGCCACCAGCAGAGATCTTTGGGGTTACGAGCAGTACTTC
v_gene: TRBV5-1; j_gene: TRBJ2-7; abundance: many; d_gene: NA; CDR3aa: CASSLMGPSSYEQYF; CDR3nt: TGCGCCAGCAGCTTGATGGGACCTAGCTCCTACGAGCAGTACTTC
v_gene: TRBV11-2; j_gene: TRBJ2-5; abundance: many; d_gene: TRBD2; CDR3aa: CASRPSGTSGEETQYF; CDR3nt: TGTGCCAGCAGGCCCTCCGGGACTAGCGGGGAAGAGACCCAGTACTTC
v_gene: TRBV7-2; j_gene: TRBJ2-7; abundance: few; d_gene: TRBD2; CDR3aa: CASSREKIAGVEQYF; CDR3nt: TGTGCCAGCAGCCGGGAGAAGATAGCGGGGGTTGAGCAGTACTTC
v_gene: TRBV7-9; j_gene: TRBJ2-1; abundance: many; d_gene: TRBD2; CDR3aa: CASSAGTSGVDEQFF; CDR3nt: TGTGCCAGCAGCGCCGGGACTAGCGGCGTCGATGAGCAGTTCTTC
v_gene: TRBV29-1; j_gene: TRBJ2-3; abundance: few; d_gene: NA; CDR3aa: CSVEGVRETDTQYF; CDR3nt: TGCAGCGTTGAAGGGGTCAGGGAAACAGATACGCAGTATTTT
v_gene: TRBV24-1; j_gene: TRBJ1-2; abundance: many; d_gene: TRBD1; CDR3aa: CATSDTVGTGPGYTF; CDR3nt: TGTGCCACCAGTGATACAGTTGGGACAGGACCTGGCTACACCTTC
v_gene: TRBV6-2/TRBV6-3; j_gene: TRBJ2-7; abundance: many; d_gene: TRBD2; CDR3aa: CASSYGLVYEQYF; CDR3nt: TGTGCCAGCAGTTACGGACTAGTTTACGAGCAGTACTTC
v_gene: TRBV7-9; j_gene: TRBJ2-2; abundance: few; d_gene: TRBD1; CDR3aa: CASSPNPGQGWGTGELFF; CDR3nt: TGTGCCAGCAGCCCAAATCCGGGACAGGGATGGGGCACCGGGGAGCTGTTTTTT
v_gene: TRBV11-2; j_gene: TRBJ2-6; abundance: few; d_gene: TRBD1; CDR3aa: CASSSIQGPGANVLTF; CDR3nt: TGTGCCAGCAGCTCAATACAGGGGCCTGGGGCCAACGTCCTGACTTTC
v_gene: TRBV12-3/TRBV12-4; j_gene: TRBJ1-2; abundance: NA; d_gene: NA; CDR3aa: CASSQVNDYGYTF; CDR3nt: TGTGCCAGCAGTCAGGTTAATGATTATGGCTACACCTTC
v_gene: TRBV13; j_gene: TRBJ1-1; abundance: NA; d_gene: TRBD1; CDR3aa: CASSGGQGYTEAFF; CDR3nt: TGTGCCAGCAGCGGCGGACAGGGGTACACTGAAGCTTTCTTT
v_gene: TRBV30; j_gene: TRBJ2-3; abundance: few; d_gene: NA; CDR3aa: CAWSRTSGRTDTQYF; CDR3nt: TGTGCCTGGTCGAGGACCTCCGGGCGCACAGATACGCAGTATTTT
v_gene: TRBV11-2; j_gene: TRBJ2-7; abundance: once; d_gene: TRBD1; CDR3aa: CASSFISGGSYEQYF; CDR3nt: TGTGCCAGCAGCTTTATCTCAGGGGGCTCCTACGAGCAGTACTTC
v_gene: TRBV5-1; j_gene: TRBJ1-2; abundance: many; d_gene: NA; CDR3aa: CASSFGNYGYTF; CDR3nt: TGCGCCAGCAGCTTTGGGAACTATGGCTACACCTTC
v_gene: TRBV5-1; j_gene: TRBJ1-4; abundance: few; d_gene: NA; CDR3aa: CASSLNDPQGEKLFF; CDR3nt: TGCGCCAGCAGCTTAAACGACCCTCAGGGAGAAAAACTGTTTTTT
v_gene: TRBV20-1; j_gene: TRBJ2-7; abundance: many; d_gene: TRBD1; CDR3aa: CSATPPTGLYEQYF; CDR3nt: TGCAGTGCTACCCCCCCGACAGGGCTCTACGAGCAGTACTTC